One TCR beta chain is described in this entry. The antigen is not known. No infections or other immune events were documented during collection. Method: immunoSEQ multiplex PCR; TCRdb's copy keeps in-frame clones and lacks some. Of 100,000 to 150,000 clones in the sample, 84% were seen once. The sample is drawn from a study of identifying expanded T cells in peripheral blood. Broader study findings: Technical replicates showed around 1.3 changed clones; roughly two weeks around 15; four weeks 19.

The clonotype was recovered from a person aged 18 to 75 in good health. The specimen was blood.

The CDR3 DNA follows: TGTGCCAGCACCCTAACAGGGGGGCGGAATTCACCCCTCCACTTT. Amino acid sequence: CASTLTGGRNSPLHF. The rearrangement joins TRBV11-3 to TRBJ1-6, with 8 bases lining up with TRBD1. The CDR3 spans 15 residues. V was clipped by 7 bases and J by 7 bases; unmatched bases: 9. CDR1 is SGHNT and CDR2 is YENEEA in the germline V gene.